This T cell receptor (beta chain) was observed in a study of T cell repertoires in cytomegalovirus infection. This clonotype has only a few counts. Germline assignment: CDR1 MGHRA and CDR2 YSYEKL. This CDR3 spans 16 amino acids. V lost 1 base, J lost 7 bases, and 17 bases lay in between. TCRdb passed the reads through MiXCR, listing each CDR3 protein once. The data show roughly 760,000 distinct CDR3 sequences, with roughly a third seen just once and about 2.8% held by the top ten. The gene calls are TRBV4-1 and TRBJ1-5; no clear D gene. The sequencing sample was made of PBMCs. The sequence was collected from a human donor in good health (CMV status not recorded). Some clones in this sample may be carry-over from other donors' samples. CDR3 coding DNA: TGCGCCAGCAGCCAAGCGTCAGGTTATAGTCGGCAGCCCCAGCATTTT. It encodes CASSQASGYSRQPQHF.